This record concerns one T cell receptor (beta chain) sequence. Its antigen is currently unknown. The data stem from a study of T-cell memory formation after mild COVID-19. The CDR3 sequence is 15 residues long. V was cut by 3 bases and J by 5 bases, with 16 bases left in between. CDR1 SGHTA and CDR2 FQGNSA come from the germline V gene. In TCRdb, the 5' RACE reads were re-called with MiXCR into one record per CDR3 protein. The sample has about 390,000 distinct CDR3 sequences, roughly 20% seen once. Study-level results: Clones that contracted from day 15 to 85 had balanced CD4/CD8; later expanders were CD4+ biased.

This TCR came from an adult woman who had mild COVID-19 (a few samples of this study predate the infection). Cell type and time point are not known. Sequenced: PBMCs or a T cell subset sorted from them (not recorded which). The chain employs TRBV7-2 and TRBJ2-5; D is perhaps TRBD2 (5 bases). CDR3 in DNA: TGTGCCAGCAGCTTTACCGGGGTCGGATGGGAGACCCAGTACTTC. Translation gives CASSFTGVGWETQYF.